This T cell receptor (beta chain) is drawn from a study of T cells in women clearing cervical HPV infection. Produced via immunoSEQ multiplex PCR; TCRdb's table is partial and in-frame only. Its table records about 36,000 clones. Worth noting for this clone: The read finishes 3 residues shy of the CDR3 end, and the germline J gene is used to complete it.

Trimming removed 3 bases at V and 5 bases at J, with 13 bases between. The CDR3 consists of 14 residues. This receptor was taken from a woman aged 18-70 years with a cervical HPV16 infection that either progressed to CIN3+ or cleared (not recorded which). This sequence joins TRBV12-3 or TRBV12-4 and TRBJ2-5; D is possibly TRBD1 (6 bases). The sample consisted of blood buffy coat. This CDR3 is CASSLAGVRETQYF. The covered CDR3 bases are TGTGCCAGCAGTTTGGCAGGGGTAAGGGAGACC.